These T cell receptor beta chains were read from a single sample in a study of blood T cell repertoires in COVID-19. This table comes from immunoSEQ multiplex PCR, and its TCRdb copy is limited to in-frame clones, with some not included. The top ten clones hold about 16% of a sample with around 130,000 clones, about 86% of them seen once. Sequences were obtained from peripheral blood. The origin of the receptors is a woman aged 50 to 65 with acute or convalescent COVID-19. Each CDR3 is given with its conserved first and last residue. The order of the fields is J gene, V gene, clone size, D gene, CDR3 protein, CDR3 DNA. A D gene is named only where the DNA matches it firmly. Size values are once, few and many counts, or a class for expanded clones, and some rows have none.

J gene: TRBJ2-7; V gene: TRBV4-1; clone size: NA; D gene: NA; CDR3 protein: CASSQSPSSYEQYF; CDR3 DNA: TGCGCCAGCAGTCAAAGCCCTAGCTCCTACGAGCAGTACTTC
J gene: TRBJ1-1; V gene: TRBV9; clone size: NA; D gene: TRBD1; CDR3 protein: CASSDDRETEAFF; CDR3 DNA: TGTGCCAGCAGCGACGACAGGGAAACTGAAGCTTTCTTT
J gene: TRBJ2-1; V gene: TRBV5-1; clone size: NA; D gene: TRBD1; CDR3 protein: CASSDGTGGLNEQFF; CDR3 DNA: TGCGCCAGCAGCGACGGGACAGGGGGCTTAAATGAGCAGTTCTTC
J gene: TRBJ1-3; V gene: TRBV13; clone size: NA; D gene: NA; CDR3 protein: CASSLAGDTIYF; CDR3 DNA: TGTGCCAGCAGCTTAGCAGGGGACACCATATATTTT
J gene: TRBJ1-2; V gene: TRBV7-3; clone size: NA; D gene: NA; CDR3 protein: CASSLNGGAGYGYTF; CDR3 DNA: TGTGCCAGCAGCTTAAATGGGGGCGCGGGCTATGGCTACACCTTC
J gene: TRBJ1-6; V gene: TRBV7-6; clone size: NA; D gene: NA; CDR3 protein: CASSLTELNSPLHF; CDR3 DNA: TGTGCCAGCAGCCTGACAGAGCTGAATTCACCCCTCCACTTT
J gene: TRBJ2-1; V gene: TRBV11-2; clone size: NA; D gene: TRBD2; CDR3 protein: CASSARTGTSGGEGLF; CDR3 DNA: TGTGCCAGCAGCGCGCGGACAGGGACTAGCGGGGGGGAAGGGCTCTTC
J gene: TRBJ2-5; V gene: TRBV27; clone size: NA; D gene: NA; CDR3 protein: CATAPTAFQETQYF; CDR3 DNA: TGTGCCACCGCGCCCACCGCGTTCCAAGAGACCCAGTACTTC
J gene: TRBJ1-6; V gene: TRBV19; clone size: NA; D gene: NA; CDR3 protein: CASSGVPTRSPLHF; CDR3 DNA: TGTGCCAGTAGTGGAGTACCCACACGGTCACCCCTCCACTTT
J gene: TRBJ1-2; V gene: TRBV2; clone size: NA; D gene: NA; CDR3 protein: CASSPRRGSGYTF; CDR3 DNA: TGTGCCAGCAGTCCGCGTAGGGGGTCTGGCTACACCTTC
J gene: TRBJ1-2; V gene: TRBV6-1; clone size: NA; D gene: TRBD1; CDR3 protein: CASSERGTGGYTF; CDR3 DNA: TGTGCCAGCAGTGAACGCGGGACAGGGGGCTACACCTTC
J gene: TRBJ1-2; V gene: TRBV30; clone size: NA; D gene: TRBD1; CDR3 protein: CAWSVLAQGNYGYTF; CDR3 DNA: TGTGCCTGGAGTGTACTAGCACAGGGGAACTATGGCTACACCTTC
J gene: TRBJ1-4; V gene: TRBV18; clone size: NA; D gene: NA; CDR3 protein: CASSPRHGAATNEKLFF; CDR3 DNA: TGTGCCAGCTCACCACGGCACGGAGCTGCAACTAATGAAAAACTGTTTTTT
J gene: TRBJ1-3; V gene: TRBV12-5; clone size: few; D gene: NA; CDR3 protein: CASGLGQAVGNTIYF; CDR3 DNA: TGTGCTAGTGGTTTGGGACAGGCCGTTGGAAACACCATATATTTT
J gene: TRBJ1-1; V gene: TRBV11-3; clone size: NA; D gene: TRBD1; CDR3 protein: CASSLDEGAKNTEAFF; CDR3 DNA: TGTGCCAGCAGCTTAGATGAGGGGGCAAAGAACACTGAAGCTTTCTTT
J gene: TRBJ1-3; V gene: TRBV13; clone size: NA; D gene: NA; CDR3 protein: CASSLVYQDDTIYF; CDR3 DNA: TGTGCCAGCAGCTTAGTTTATCAGGATGACACCATATATTTT
J gene: TRBJ1-6; V gene: TRBV28; clone size: NA; D gene: NA; CDR3 protein: CASSPLVSSPLHF; CDR3 DNA: TGTGCCAGCAGTCCCTTAGTAAGTTCACCCCTCCACTTT
J gene: TRBJ1-4; V gene: TRBV3-1/TRBV3-2; clone size: NA; D gene: NA; CDR3 protein: CASSQAVNEKLFF; CDR3 DNA: TGTGCCAGCAGCCAAGCCGTTAATGAAAAACTGTTTTTT
J gene: TRBJ2-7; V gene: TRBV5-1; clone size: NA; D gene: NA; CDR3 protein: CASSLMGGGANEQYF; CDR3 DNA: TGCGCCAGCAGCTTGATGGGTGGGGGGGCCAACGAGCAGTACTTC
J gene: TRBJ1-1; V gene: TRBV6-6; clone size: NA; D gene: NA; CDR3 protein: CASIPPGLGTEAFF; CDR3 DNA: TGTGCCAGCATCCCACCGGGGTTGGGCACTGAAGCTTTCTTT
J gene: TRBJ2-3; V gene: TRBV5-6; clone size: NA; D gene: TRBD2; CDR3 protein: CASSLLAGHTDTQYF; CDR3 DNA: TGTGCCAGCAGCCTCCTAGCGGGGCACACAGATACGCAGTATTTT
J gene: TRBJ2-7; V gene: TRBV5-1; clone size: NA; D gene: NA; CDR3 protein: CASSGTGYEQYF; CDR3 DNA: TGCGCCAGCAGCGGAACAGGGTACGAGCAGTACTTC
J gene: TRBJ1-5; V gene: TRBV2; clone size: few; D gene: NA; CDR3 protein: CASSYGNQPQHF; CDR3 DNA: TGTGCCAGCAGTTACGGGAATCAGCCCCAGCATTTT
J gene: TRBJ1-2; V gene: TRBV3-1/TRBV3-2; clone size: NA; D gene: TRBD1; CDR3 protein: CASSRDSLYGYTF; CDR3 DNA: TGTGCCAGCAGCCGGGACAGCCTTTATGGCTACACCTTC
J gene: TRBJ2-2; V gene: TRBV29-1; clone size: NA; D gene: NA; CDR3 protein: CSVRTESGELFF; CDR3 DNA: TGCAGCGTCAGGACTGAGTCCGGGGAGCTGTTTTTT
J gene: TRBJ1-4; V gene: TRBV6-6; clone size: few; D gene: NA; CDR3 protein: CASSPFPGKVATNEKLFF; CDR3 DNA: TGTGCCAGCAGTCCATTTCCAGGGAAGGTAGCAACTAATGAAAAACTGTTTTTT